This entry lists 21 T cell receptor beta chains sequenced from one sample in a study of T cells in Graves' hyperthyroidism and ophthalmopathy. Amplified regions were TCR beta CDR3 sequences from RNA transcripts. The study used the HTBI primer set for a first-round RT-PCR of the TCR CDR3. MiXCR, applied by TCRdb to the multiplex PCR reads, yields one record per CDR3 protein. Among roughly 420,000 distinct CDR3 sequences listed, around 13% were seen once. Material for sequencing was blood. These receptors all stem from a woman younger than 30 with Graves' hyperthyroidism.

This chain connects TRBV6-6 to TRBJ1-5; no firm D call. Trimming removed 0 bases from V and 4 bases from J, with 4 bases in between. There are 13 residues in the CDR3. The germline V gene has CDR1 MNHNY and CDR2 SVGAGI (reference sequence). The CDR3 region is CASSYSRNQPQHF. The DNA for the CDR3 is TGTGCCAGCAGTTACTCGAGAAATCAGCCCCAGCATTTT.

This clonotype was found many times. The chain employs TRBV11-2 and TRBJ2-7; D remains unclear. Trimming shortened V by 1 base and J by 2 bases, and 9 bases separated the two germline ends. The V gene's germline CDR1 is SGHAT and CDR2 FQNNGV. The CDR3 has 14 residues. DNA of the CDR3: TGTGCCAGCAGCTTAGTTCGCCGACCCTACGAGCAGTACTTC. As protein: CASSLVRRPYEQYF.

The CDR3 DNA follows: TGTGCCAGCAGCCCGGGACAGCGAAGGACTGGAAACACCATATATTTT. Residues: CASSPGQRRTGNTIYF. The gene calls are TRBV6-1 and TRBJ1-3; 7 bases line up with TRBD1. The germline V gene encodes CDR1 MNHNS and CDR2 SASEGT. The CDR3 extends over 16 amino acids. J gave up 2 bases and V 6 bases, and 10 bases lay outside the gene matches.

This clonotype was recorded a few times. V and J are TRBV19 and TRBJ2-3; 12 positions agree with TRBD2. Looked up from germline, CDR1 is LNHDA and CDR2 is SQIVND (reference sequence). Unmatched junction bases numbered 5, after V lost 3 bases and J lost 4 bases. The CDR3 is made up of 16 amino acids. The CDR3 reads CASSMTSGRGADTQYF. Here the CDR3 DNA reads TGTGCCAGTAGTATGACTAGCGGGAGAGGTGCAGATACGCAGTATTTT. The full variable domain, in which reference TRBV19 and TRBJ2-3 provide the parts outside the CDR3, is DGGITQSPKYLFRKEGQNVTLSCEQNLNHDAMYWYRQDPGQGLRLIYYSQIVNDFQKGDIAEGYSVSREKKESFPLTVTSAQKNPTAFYLCASSMTSGRGADTQYFGPGTRLTVL.

This clonotype has a count of ten or more. V and J are TRBV3-1 and TRBJ1-1; 7 nucleotides line up with TRBD1. After removal of 2 bases from V and 4 bases from J, the junction contained 7 bases not matched to a gene. The CDR3 runs 15 residues. Germline V gene sequence: CDR1 LGHDT, CDR2 YNNKEL (reference sequence). CDR3 loop: CASSQSQGGGTEAFF. In nucleotides, the CDR3 is TGTGCCAGCAGCCAAAGTCAGGGGGGTGGCACTGAAGCTTTCTTT.

The chain carries TRBV14 and TRBJ2-5; D could derive from TRBD1 or TRBD2 (5 bases each). The CDR3 runs 13 residues. CDR1 SGHDN and CDR2 FVKESK come from the germline V gene. V lost 2 bases and J lost 4, with 8 bases in between. The CDR3 DNA follows: TGTGCCAGCAGCCAAAGGGGAGCAGAGACCCAGTACTTC. It specifies CASSQRGAETQYF.

This clonotype was recorded at least ten times. This sequence joins TRBV12-3 or TRBV12-4 and TRBJ2-7; D unclear. Deletions cut 3 bases from V and 4 bases from J, with 7 bases between. The CDR3 is 12 amino acids. The CDR3 sequence is CASSLVVYEQYF. The CDR3 DNA reads TGTGCCAGCAGTTTGGTAGTGTACGAGCAGTACTTC.

In this sample, this clonotype turned up a few times. The V gene is TRBV7-2, the J gene TRBJ2-7; 9 nucleotides line up with TRBD2. The CDR3 runs 16 residues. Germline assignment: CDR1 SGHTA and CDR2 FQGNSA. V dropped 4 bases and J dropped 6; count of bases not matched to a gene: 13. The CDR3 region has the DNA TGTGCCAGCAGCTGGCAGGGCGGGAGGGCCGGTGGCGAGCAGTACTTC. As protein: CASSWQGGRAGGEQYF.

This clonotype was found a few times. V usage is TRBV29-1 and J usage is TRBJ1-3, with TRBD1 identical over 10 bases. This CDR3 comprises 15 residues. Germline CDR1 and CDR2: SQVTM and ANQGSEA. V lost 6 bases to trimming and J lost 4 bases; unmatched junction nucleotides: 9. DNA of the CDR3: TGCAGCGTCACCGGGACAGGGGTTCCGGGAAACACCATATATTTT. Residues: CSVTGTGVPGNTIYF.

The chain employs TRBV19 and TRBJ1-2; the D is unclear. The CDR3 is made up of 12 amino acids. V was cut by 8 bases and J by 3 bases, with 10 bases left in between. CDR1 and CDR2 (germline): LNHDA, SQIVND (reference sequence). CDR3 nucleotides: TGTGCCAGTGGTAGTAGGGACTATGGCTACACCTTC. Protein product: CASGSRDYGYTF.

In its sample, this clonotype was seen many times. V is TRBV12-3 or TRBV12-4 and J is TRBJ1-3; the D is unclear. The CDR3 is 12 amino acids. Between the trimmed V and J ends, which lost 5 bases and 4 bases, there was a span of 6 bases. CDR3 coding DNA: TGTGCCAGCAGTGAACAAGGAAACACCATATATTTT. Translated: CASSEQGNTIYF.

The rearrangement links TRBV10-3 to TRBJ2-7; 8 bases are shared with TRBD2. Germline V CDR1 and CDR2: ENHRY, SYGVKD. After removal of 7 bases from V and 0 bases from J, the junction contained 11 bases not matched to a gene. This CDR3 region has 16 residues. In DNA, the CDR3 is TGTGCCATCAAAGACCCGGGAGGGCAGGCCTCCTACGAGCAGTACTTC. This encodes CAIKDPGGQASYEQYF.

The V gene is TRBV19, the J gene TRBJ1-5; 9 nucleotides agree with TRBD1. The V gene end was trimmed by 6 bases and the J gene end by 0 bases; junction bases not matched to a gene: 3. This CDR3 is 15 amino acids long. CDR1 LNHDA and CDR2 SQIVND come from the germline V gene (reference sequence). This chain's CDR3 is CASRDRGYSNQPQHF. The DNA of the CDR3 is TGTGCCAGTAGGGACAGGGGTTATAGCAATCAGCCCCAGCATTTT.

Ten or more counts support this clonotype. The chain couples TRBV2 to TRBJ2-3, with D perhaps TRBD2 (7 bases). There are 16 residues in the CDR3. Germline CDR1 and CDR2: SNHLY and FYNNEI. V gave up 8 bases and J gave up 1 base, with 19 bases separating them. The CDR3 bases are TGTGCCAGCGGTTTGTCGGGGGGCAAGGGCACAGATACGCAGTATTTT. It codes for CASGLSGGKGTDTQYF.

The table lists this clonotype with many counts. An end of the junction does not agree with germline; a read error may underlie this. The chain is built from TRBV6-1 and TRBJ2-3; 8 nucleotides agree with TRBD1. The CDR3 is 15 amino acids. Germline-derived CDR1 and CDR2 are MNHNS and SASEGT. CDR3 amino acids: CTSSSSGTGTDTQYF. Here the CDR3 DNA reads TGTACCAGCAGTTCCTCCGGGACAGGTACAGATACGCAGTATTTT.

This clonotype appeared a few times. The V call is TRBV29-1, the J call TRBJ2-5; 7 bases are a match to TRBD2. CDR1 and CDR2 (germline): SQVTM, ANQGSEA. The CDR3 consists of 13 residues. J lost 5 bases, V lost 3 bases, and 6 bases had no gene match. Here the CDR3 reads CSVDGGGGETQYF. CDR3 in DNA: TGCAGCGTTGATGGGGGGGGTGGCGAGACCCAGTACTTC.

The chain uses TRBV5-6 and TRBJ1-1; D remains ambiguous. The V end was cut by 4 bases, the J end by 3 bases, with 10 bases between. The CDR3 is made up of 13 amino acids. Germline lookup yields CDR1 SGHDT and CDR2 YYEEEE. CDR3 DNA sequence: TGTGCCAGCAGCCTAAATAGATACACTGAAGCTTTCTTT. Amino acids: CASSLNRYTEAFF.

The J gene is TRBJ1-2, the V gene TRBV3-1; D call uncertain. This CDR3 spans 12 amino acids. V lost 4 bases, J lost 8 bases, and 11 bases lay in between. Germline loops: CDR1 LGHDT, CDR2 YNNKEL (reference sequence). The CDR3 bases are TGTGCCAGCAGCCGCGGGCAAGCCGGCTACACCTTC. Protein product: CASSRGQAGYTF. The entire variable domain, with the rest obtained from reference TRBV3-1 and TRBJ1-2, is as follows: DTAVSQTPKYLVTQMGNDKSIKCEQNLGHDTMYWYKQDSKKFLKIMFSYNNKELIINETVPNRFSPKSPDKAHLNLHINSLELGDSAVYFCASSRGQAGYTFGSGTRLTVV.

This clonotype appeared a few times. Sequence at one end of the junction differs from germline and may be a read error. The chain combines TRBV3-1 with TRBJ1-2; D might be TRBD1 (6 bases). The CDR3 is 13 residues long. CDR1 LGHDT and CDR2 YNNKEL come from the germline V gene (reference sequence). The CDR3 region is CASSRRDNASPLF. The CDR3 DNA sequence: TGTGCCAGCAGCCGCAGGGACAATGCTTCACCCCTCTTC.

This clonotype was observed at least ten times. The chain links TRBV10-3 to TRBJ1-2; D is unclear. V shed 5 bases and J shed 5 bases, with 9 bases lying between them. The CDR3 length is 12 residues. CDR1 and CDR2 (germline): ENHRY, SYGVKD. This CDR3 reads CAISTDRYGYTF. CDR3 coding DNA: TGTGCCATCAGTACAGATCGGTATGGCTACACCTTC.

This clonotype was counted many times. CDR3 residues: CARRTNSYEQYF. CDR3 coding DNA: TGTGCCAGACGGACAAACTCCTACGAGCAGTACTTC. The gene calls are TRBV30 and TRBJ2-7; tentatively, D is TRBD1 (5 bases). Looked up from germline, CDR1 is GTSNPN and CDR2 is SVGIG (reference sequence). This CDR3 spans 12 amino acids. Trimming shortened V by 8 bases and J by 0 bases, and 11 bases separated the two germline ends.